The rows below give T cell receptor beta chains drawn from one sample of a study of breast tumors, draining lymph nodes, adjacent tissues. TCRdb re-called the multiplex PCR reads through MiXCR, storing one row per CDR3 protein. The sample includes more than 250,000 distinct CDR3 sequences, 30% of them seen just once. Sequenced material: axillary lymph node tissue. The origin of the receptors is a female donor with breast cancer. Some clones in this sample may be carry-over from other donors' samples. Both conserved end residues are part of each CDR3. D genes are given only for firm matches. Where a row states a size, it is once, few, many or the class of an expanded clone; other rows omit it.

CDR3 DNA: TGTGCCAGCAGCCAAGAGGGCTTAGAGACGTTGGCCTACGAGCAGTACTTC; CDR3 protein: CASSQEGLETLAYEQYF; CDR3 length: 17; V gene: TRBV14; J gene: TRBJ2-7; D gene: .; clone size: many
CDR3 DNA: TGTGCCTGGAGTGTTACCCAGCTAAGAGGGACCCAGTACTTC; CDR3 protein: CAWSVTQLRGTQYF; CDR3 length: 14; V gene: TRBV30; J gene: TRBJ2-5; D gene: .; clone size: .
CDR3 DNA: TGTGCCGCAACAACCGGGACAGCCTCCTACAATGAGCAGTTCTTC; CDR3 protein: CAATTGTASYNEQFF; CDR3 length: 15; V gene: TRBV30; J gene: TRBJ2-1; D gene: TRBD1; clone size: .
CDR3 DNA: TGTACCAGCACGTCCGGCGTGACCTACGAGCAGTATTTC; CDR3 protein: CTSTSGVTYEQYF; CDR3 length: 13; V gene: TRBV2; J gene: TRBJ2-7; D gene: .; clone size: .
CDR3 DNA: TGTGCCTGTCGCAGCTCCTATAATTCACCCCTCCACTTT; CDR3 protein: CACRSSYNSPLHF; CDR3 length: 13; V gene: TRBV30; J gene: TRBJ1-6; D gene: .; clone size: many
CDR3 DNA: TGCAGTGCGAGCTGGGGCGGGAGCGGTTACGAGCAGTACTTC; CDR3 protein: CSASWGGSGYEQYF; CDR3 length: 14; V gene: TRBV20-1; J gene: TRBJ2-7; D gene: TRBD2; clone size: many
CDR3 DNA: TGTGCCAGCAGTTACCCTCGGGGTAGCGGGAGTTCGGGGGAGACCCAGTACTTC; CDR3 protein: CASSYPRGSGSSGETQYF; CDR3 length: 18; V gene: TRBV6-2/TRBV6-3; J gene: TRBJ2-5; D gene: TRBD2; clone size: few
CDR3 DNA: TGTGCCAGCAGTTACTCGACGGGCAGGGGGCTAGATACGCAGTATTTT; CDR3 protein: CASSYSTGRGLDTQYF; CDR3 length: 16; V gene: TRBV6-5; J gene: TRBJ2-3; D gene: TRBD1; clone size: many
CDR3 DNA: TGCGCCAGCAGCTCGGGACAGATGAACACTGAAGCTTTCTTT; CDR3 protein: CASSSGQMNTEAFF; CDR3 length: 14; V gene: TRBV5-1; J gene: TRBJ1-1; D gene: TRBD1; clone size: .
CDR3 DNA: TGTGCCAGCAGCTTAGCGCAGGGCTATAATTCACCCCTCCACTTT; CDR3 protein: CASSLAQGYNSPLHF; CDR3 length: 15; V gene: TRBV7-9; J gene: TRBJ1-6; D gene: .; clone size: many
CDR3 DNA: TGTGCCAGCAGCTTACTAGCGGGAGGGAGCTCCTACAATGAGCAGTTCTTC; CDR3 protein: CASSLLAGGSSYNEQFF; CDR3 length: 17; V gene: TRBV11-2; J gene: TRBJ2-1; D gene: TRBD2; clone size: many
CDR3 DNA: TGCAGTGCAAACCGGGACAACTCTGGAAACACCATATATTTT; CDR3 protein: CSANRDNSGNTIYF; CDR3 length: 14; V gene: TRBV20-1; J gene: TRBJ1-3; D gene: .; clone size: many
CDR3 DNA: TGCGCCAGCATGGGGGATGGAGGGAATTCACCCCTCCACTTT; CDR3 protein: CASMGDGGNSPLHF; CDR3 length: 14; V gene: TRBV2; J gene: TRBJ1-6; D gene: .; clone size: .
CDR3 DNA: TGCAGTGCTAGATTATCTAGCGGGAGCGCCAACGAGCAGTACTTC; CDR3 protein: CSARLSSGSANEQYF; CDR3 length: 15; V gene: TRBV20-1; J gene: TRBJ2-7; D gene: TRBD2; clone size: .
CDR3 DNA: TGTGCCAGCAGTGTTGGGACAGGGTCCGTTGGCTACACCTTC; CDR3 protein: CASSVGTGSVGYTF; CDR3 length: 14; V gene: TRBV25-1; J gene: TRBJ1-2; D gene: TRBD1; clone size: .
CDR3 DNA: TGTGCCACCAGCAGAGGAACATTCGGTTACGAGCAGTACTTC; CDR3 protein: CATSRGTFGYEQYF; CDR3 length: 14; V gene: TRBV15; J gene: TRBJ2-7; D gene: .; clone size: many
CDR3 DNA: TGCAGTGCTAGAGATTTCGCGGGAGGGTTGACGAACGAGCAGTACTTC; CDR3 protein: CSARDFAGGLTNEQYF; CDR3 length: 16; V gene: TRBV20-1; J gene: TRBJ2-7; D gene: TRBD2; clone size: many
CDR3 DNA: TGTGCCAGCAGACGAAGGACAGGGGGCATGGAGACCCAGTACTTC; CDR3 protein: CASRRRTGGMETQYF; CDR3 length: 15; V gene: TRBV12-3/TRBV12-4; J gene: TRBJ2-5; D gene: TRBD1; clone size: many
CDR3 DNA: TGTGCCTCTCAGACTAGCGGGGGTTACGAGCAGTACTTC; CDR3 protein: CASQTSGGYEQYF; CDR3 length: 13; V gene: TRBV30; J gene: TRBJ2-7; D gene: TRBD2; clone size: .
CDR3 DNA: TGTGCCACCTTAGCGGGCATGGCTAATGAAAAACTGTTTTTT; CDR3 protein: CATLAGMANEKLFF; CDR3 length: 14; V gene: TRBV10-3; J gene: TRBJ1-4; D gene: .; clone size: .
CDR3 DNA: TGTGCCAGCAGCCCTGCTAGCGGGAGAAACTACGAGCAGTACTTC; CDR3 protein: CASSPASGRNYEQYF; CDR3 length: 15; V gene: TRBV6-2/TRBV6-3; J gene: TRBJ2-7; D gene: TRBD2; clone size: .
CDR3 DNA: TGCGCCAGCAGCTTGGGGACTAGCGGGAGGCAACAGCAGTTCTTC; CDR3 protein: CASSLGTSGRQQQFF; CDR3 length: 15; V gene: TRBV5-1; J gene: TRBJ2-1; D gene: TRBD2; clone size: many
CDR3 DNA: TGTGCCAGCAGCTTAGACGGATTTTTGGAGACCCAGTACTTC; CDR3 protein: CASSLDGFLETQYF; CDR3 length: 14; V gene: TRBV7-6; J gene: TRBJ2-5; D gene: .; clone size: many
CDR3 DNA: TGTGCCAGCAGCCCTCTAGCGCCCCCGAGCACCGGGGAGCTGTTTTTT; CDR3 protein: CASSPLAPPSTGELFF; CDR3 length: 16; V gene: TRBV3-1; J gene: TRBJ2-2; D gene: .; clone size: .
CDR3 DNA: TGTGCCAGTAGTTCCTACACAGATACGCAGTATTTT; CDR3 protein: CASSSYTDTQYF; CDR3 length: 12; V gene: TRBV19; J gene: TRBJ2-3; D gene: .; clone size: many
CDR3 DNA: TGCGCCAGCAGCCAAATTAGCGGGAGTATCTCCTACGAGCAGTACTTC; CDR3 protein: CASSQISGSISYEQYF; CDR3 length: 16; V gene: TRBV4-3; J gene: TRBJ2-7; D gene: TRBD2; clone size: many
CDR3 DNA: TGTGCCAGCTCACCACCGGCCCCCACAGATACGCAGTATTTT; CDR3 protein: CASSPPAPTDTQYF; CDR3 length: 14; V gene: TRBV25-1; J gene: TRBJ2-3; D gene: .; clone size: once
CDR3 DNA: TGTGCCTGGACACTGGGCGGTGATTCACCCCTCCACTTT; CDR3 protein: CAWTLGGDSPLHF; CDR3 length: 13; V gene: TRBV30; J gene: TRBJ1-6; D gene: .; clone size: many
CDR3 DNA: TGTGCCAGCAGTCGCCGATACGGGGCGAATAAAGAGACCCAGTACTTC; CDR3 protein: CASSRRYGANKETQYF; CDR3 length: 16; V gene: TRBV28; J gene: TRBJ2-5; D gene: .; clone size: many
CDR3 DNA: TGTGCCATCAGTGAGTCGGGGGTTCTCGCGGGATCACATGCCACAGATACGCAGTATTTT; CDR3 protein: CAISESGVLAGSHATDTQYF; CDR3 length: 20; V gene: TRBV10-3; J gene: TRBJ2-3; D gene: .; clone size: .
CDR3 DNA: TGTGCCAGCAGTCGGAGGGAGAAGGGTTTCGGGGAGCTGTTTTTT; CDR3 protein: CASSRREKGFGELFF; CDR3 length: 15; V gene: TRBV6-6; J gene: TRBJ2-2; D gene: .; clone size: .
CDR3 DNA: TGCAGTGCTAGAGGATCCCGGGACCAACCACCCTACGAGCAGTACTTC; CDR3 protein: CSARGSRDQPPYEQYF; CDR3 length: 16; V gene: TRBV20-1; J gene: TRBJ2-7; D gene: .; clone size: many
CDR3 DNA: TGCAGTGCTCCCAGGACACTAGCGGGAGGATCAGATACGCAGTATTTT; CDR3 protein: CSAPRTLAGGSDTQYF; CDR3 length: 16; V gene: TRBV20-1; J gene: TRBJ2-3; D gene: TRBD2; clone size: many
CDR3 DNA: TGCAGTGCTAGAGCCTCAGCGGGAGGGCCAAATACGCAGTATTTT; CDR3 protein: CSARASAGGPNTQYF; CDR3 length: 15; V gene: TRBV20-1; J gene: TRBJ2-3; D gene: TRBD2; clone size: many
CDR3 DNA: TGTGCCTGCTGGACACGAGTCGGTACGCAGTATTTT; CDR3 protein: CACWTRVGTQYF; CDR3 length: 12; V gene: TRBV6-1; J gene: TRBJ2-3; D gene: .; clone size: .
CDR3 DNA: TGTGCCAGCGGTGAGTACAGGGAGGAGTTCTTC; CDR3 protein: CASGEYREEFF; CDR3 length: 11; V gene: TRBV2; J gene: TRBJ2-1; D gene: .; clone size: many
CDR3 DNA: TGTGCCTGGAGTGTAAGTACGAACACTGAAGCTTTCTTT; CDR3 protein: CAWSVSTNTEAFF; CDR3 length: 13; V gene: TRBV30; J gene: TRBJ1-1; D gene: .; clone size: .
CDR3 DNA: TGTGCCAGTCGAAACCGGACTAGCGGCCAGCCCCAGCATTTT; CDR3 protein: CASRNRTSGQPQHF; CDR3 length: 14; V gene: TRBV19; J gene: TRBJ1-5; D gene: .; clone size: .
CDR3 DNA: TGTGCCAGCAGTCCCCTGTCTGGAAACACCATATATTTT; CDR3 protein: CASSPLSGNTIYF; CDR3 length: 13; V gene: TRBV6-6; J gene: TRBJ1-3; D gene: .; clone size: many
CDR3 DNA: TGTGCCAGCAGCTCGGGCAAGCTGGACACCATATATTTT; CDR3 protein: CASSSGKLDTIYF; CDR3 length: 13; V gene: TRBV7-9; J gene: TRBJ1-3; D gene: .; clone size: many
CDR3 DNA: TGTGCCAGCAGCCCAACCCAGACTAGCCGATATTACAATGAGCAGTTCTTC; CDR3 protein: CASSPTQTSRYYNEQFF; CDR3 length: 17; V gene: TRBV5-6; J gene: TRBJ2-1; D gene: TRBD2; clone size: .
CDR3 DNA: TGCAGTGCTAGAGATACTGGGTTAGAGACCCAGTACTTC; CDR3 protein: CSARDTGLETQYF; CDR3 length: 13; V gene: TRBV20-1; J gene: TRBJ2-5; D gene: .; clone size: many